These 15 T cell receptor beta chains were all obtained from the same sample, sequenced in a study of spatial heterogeneity in lung cancer. Regarding the study as a whole: Counts that tracked tumor mutation counts were those of expanded intratumoral alpha and beta TCRs.

MiXCR was run by TCRdb on the 5' RACE reads, yielding one entry per CDR3 protein. The data show approximately 7,000 distinct CDR3 sequences, with around 13% seen just once and less than 9.5% held by the top ten. Time point defined: sample taken at primary tumor resection. These receptors have no known antigen. This specimen consisted of lung tumor tissue, obtained at surgery. The receptors derive from a male donor with early-stage non-small cell lung cancer.

The table lists this clonotype with many counts. Found in a library prepared for alpha chains, this beta chain is an off-target read, and its abundance has little meaning. The chain employs TRBV7-2 and TRBJ1-2; 8 bases line up with TRBD1. The CDR3 length is 14 residues. The germline gives CDR1 SGHTA, CDR2 FQGNSA. Unmatched junction bases numbered 5, after V lost 1 base and J lost 7 bases. CDR3 sequence reads: CASSLDRGLAGYTF. In DNA, the CDR3 is TGTGCCAGCAGCTTAGACAGGGGGTTGGCTGGCTACACCTTC. Variable domain in full (rest from reference TRBV7-2 and TRBJ1-2): GAGVSQSPSNKVTEKGKDVELRCDPISGHTALYWYRQSLGQGLEFLIYFQGNSAPDKSGLPSDRFSAERTGGSVSTLTIQRTQQEDSAVYLCASSLDRGLAGYTFGSGTRLTVV.

A remark on this clonotype: The library was designed around alpha chains, so this beta chain is a stray read whose abundance carries little weight. The CDR3 protein is CASSLGTSGPTDTQYF. CDR3 coding DNA: TGTGCCAGCAGCCTTGGGACTAGCGGACCCACAGATACGCAGTATTTT. The V gene is TRBV7-9, the J gene TRBJ2-3, with 11 bases that match TRBD2. CDR1 is SEHNR, CDR2 FQNEAQ, per germline (reference sequence). With V trimmed by 5 bases and J by 2 bases, 6 bases remained unmatched. The CDR3 extends over 16 amino acids.

This clonotype is labeled as large (0.1 to 1%). This beta chain is a stray sequence in a library constructed for alpha chains; its clone size is not meaningful. This chain joins TRBV20-1 and TRBJ2-2; no clear D. The V end was cut by 6 bases, the J end by 7 bases, with 9 bases between. Germline V CDR1 and CDR2: DFQATT, SNEGSKA (reference sequence). The CDR3 is 11 amino acids. The chain's CDR3 is CSAPLYGELFF. The CDR3 DNA reads as TGCAGTGCGCCTTTATACGGGGAGCTGTTTTTT.

This clonotype occurred many times. For a library built for alpha chains, this beta chain is a stray read; little rests on its size. V is TRBV12-3 or TRBV12-4 and J is TRBJ2-1, with no clear D. CDR3 length equals 13 residues. Trimming cost V 8 bases and J 4 bases, with 12 bases left between them. In DNA, the CDR3 is TGTGCCAGCCGCATGGAACCTTACAATGAGCAGTTCTTC. Translated: CASRMEPYNEQFF.

By proportion, this clonotype is medium-sized. This beta chain represents an off-target read in a library built for alpha chains; its size is of limited meaning. J is TRBJ1-2 and V is TRBV6-6, with D possibly matching TRBD1 (6 bases). The CDR3 has 13 amino acids. V was clipped by 5 bases and J by 3 bases, with 10 bases between them. Per germline, CDR1 MNHNY and CDR2 SVGAGI (reference sequence). The CDR3 DNA reads TGTGCCAGCAGTGAACAGGGCGACTATGGCTACACCTTC. The encoded protein is CASSEQGDYGYTF.

Relative to its sample, this clonotype is medium-sized. The library was prepared for alpha chains; this beta chain is a stray read, so its frequency means little. The chain joins TRBV29-1 to TRBJ1-6; 7 bases are a match to TRBD1. V dropped 4 bases and J dropped 9; count of bases not matched to a gene: 6. This CDR3 is 13 amino acids long. Germline CDR1 is SQVTM and CDR2 is ANQGSEA. The CDR3 loop reads CSVGKGGSSPLHF. The CDR3 nucleotides read TGCAGCGTTGGTAAAGGGGGCAGTTCACCCCTCCACTTT.

This clonotype is labeled as medium-sized. This beta chain turned up in a library designed for alpha chains; as an off-target read, its abundance says little. The J gene is TRBJ2-2, the V gene TRBV9; 7 bases fit TRBD2. V gave up 6 bases and J gave up 5 bases; unmatched junction bases: 7. The CDR3 consists of 14 residues. The V gene's germline CDR1 is SGDLS and CDR2 YYNGEE. CDR3 in amino acids: CASTQTRGTGELFF. CDR3 in DNA: TGTGCCAGCACCCAGACGCGGGGGACCGGGGAGCTGTTTTTT.

This clonotype was seen repeatedly, ten times or more. This beta chain is an off-target read within a library intended for alpha chains, so its frequency means little. This chain joins TRBV10-3 and TRBJ1-3; no clear D gene. The CDR3 loop spans 11 amino acids. CDR1 and CDR2 (germline): ENHRY, SYGVKD. V was pared by 7 bases and J by 4 bases, with 5 bases between. The CDR3: CAIIGGNTIYF. For the CDR3, the DNA is TGTGCCATCATCGGGGGAAACACCATATATTTT.

As regards this clonotype: With the library built for alpha chains, this beta chain is off target and its frequency is not meaningful. This rearrangement joins TRBV7-9 to TRBJ1-4, with D perhaps matching TRBD1 (6 bases). The V end lost 4 bases, the J end lost 4 bases, and 10 bases lay between the germline ends. The CDR3 spans 14 residues. Germline CDR1 and CDR2: SEHNR and FQNEAQ (reference sequence). CDR3 DNA: TGTGCCAGCAGCTGGGGCAGGGGTAATGAAAAACTGTTTTTT. Residues: CASSWGRGNEKLFF. The full variable domain, in which reference TRBV7-9 and TRBJ1-4 provide the parts outside the CDR3, is DTGVSQNPRHKITKRGQNVTFRCDPISEHNRLYWYRQTLGQGPEFLTYFQNEAQLEKSRLLSDRFSAERPKGSFSTLEIQRTEQGDSAMYLCASSWGRGNEKLFFGSGTQLSVL.

This clonotype showed up many times. Because this beta chain is a stray read in a library intended to capture alpha chains, its abundance should not be given much weight. J is TRBJ1-4 and V is TRBV11-2; no reliable D call. There are 13 residues in the CDR3. CDR1 is SGHAT and CDR2 is FQNNGV in the germline V gene. V dropped 1 base and J dropped 8 bases, with 8 bases sitting between them. As DNA, the CDR3 is TGTGCCAGCAGCTTAGGGATGAAAGAAAAACTGTTTTTT. It encodes CASSLGMKEKLFF.

This clonotype ranks as medium-sized. This beta chain came through as a stray read in a library set up for alpha chains, and its size says little. CDR3 nucleotide sequence: TGCGCCAGCAGCTTCGGAAGCAGCTACACAGATACGCAGTATTTT. Translating gives CASSFGSSYTDTQYF. The rearrangement joins TRBV5-1 to TRBJ2-3; D is unresolved. The V gene's germline CDR1 is SGHRS and CDR2 YFSETQ. The V end lost 2 bases, the J end lost 2 bases, and 12 bases lay between the germline ends. CDR3 size: 15 residues.

This clonotype has more than one count but fewer than ten. This beta chain lies outside the target of a library built for alpha chains; its clone size means little. This chain uses TRBV4-1 with TRBJ2-1; D call uncertain. The V gene's germline CDR1 is MGHRA and CDR2 YSYEKL. The CDR3 covers 15 residues. V was pared by 4 bases and J by 8 bases, with 18 bases between. DNA for the CDR3: TGCGCCAGCAGCCTCACCCGGCCCGGTATCTATGAGCAGTTCTTC. Translating gives CASSLTRPGIYEQFF.

In this sample, this clonotype is large. This beta chain turned up in a library designed for alpha chains; as an off-target read, its abundance says little. The chain carries TRBV20-1 and TRBJ2-3; D gene unclear. CDR1 is DFQATT, CDR2 SNEGSKA, per germline (reference sequence). V was cut by 2 bases and J by 2 bases, with 17 bases left in between. The CDR3 loop spans 16 amino acids. The DNA for the CDR3 is TGCAGTGCTAGAACCTACACGGCCGGAGCCACAGATACGCAGTATTTT. Protein product: CSARTYTAGATDTQYF.

This clonotype was counted many times. Because the library targeted alpha chains, this beta chain is an off-target read whose size means little. The genes are TRBV20-1 and TRBJ2-3; 8 bases fit TRBD2. The CDR3 is made up of 13 amino acids. Germline values: CDR1 DFQATT, CDR2 SNEGSKA (reference sequence). Trimming at V came to 0 bases and at J to 11 bases, leaving 7 bases not matched to a gene. CDR3 sequence reads: CSARDRVSGGQYF. The CDR3 coding sequence is TGCAGTGCTAGAGATCGAGTGAGCGGGGGGCAGTATTTT.

This clonotype was counted at least ten times. This beta chain came through as a stray read in a library set up for alpha chains, and its size says little. The chain is built from TRBV5-1 and TRBJ2-1; 12 nucleotides line up with TRBD2. The CDR3 sequence is 13 residues long. V lost 7 bases and J lost 9; bases outside the gene matches: 5. Germline V lookup: CDR1 SGHRS, CDR2 YFSETQ. The CDR3 DNA follows: TGCGCCAGCCGTGGACTAGCGGGAACTGAGCAGTTCTTC. Translated, it gives CASRGLAGTEQFF.